The 29 T cell receptor beta chains listed next were all sequenced from one sample in a study of tumor and adjacent non-tumor tissue in lung cancer. Three rounds of nested PCR, following a modified ARM-PCR protocol, produced the TCRbeta library. TCRdb itself ran the multiplex PCR reads through MiXCR, one entry per CDR3 protein. The sample holds some 90,000 distinct CDR3 sequences; around 57% are singletons and the top ten take 15%. The template was RNA from unsorted bulk tissue. Input material: lung tumor tissue. These receptors were obtained from a man aged 65-85 years with non-small cell lung cancer.

About this clonotype itself: A clone one base away is much larger, so this may be a read error. This chain links TRBV5-4 with TRBJ2-2, with D perhaps matching TRBD1 or TRBD2 (5 bases each). The CDR3 contains 15 residues. CDR1 is SGHNT and CDR2 is YYREEE in the germline V gene (reference sequence). CDR3 sequence: CVSSREVGTTGELFF. The DNA of the CDR3 is TGTGTCAGCAGCCGGGAAGTGGGGACCACCGGGGAGCTGTTTTTT.

The rearrangement links TRBV4-1 to TRBJ2-7; D possibly matches TRBD1 or TRBD2 (5 bases each). The germline V and J ends were trimmed by 4 bases and 7 bases, with 20 bases remaining between them. The CDR3 spans 15 residues. CDR1 MGHRA and CDR2 YSYEKL come from the germline V gene. The CDR3 loop is CASSLTGGSSEEQYF. In DNA form, the CDR3 reads TGCGCCAGCAGCCTCACTGGGGGAAGTAGTGAGGAGCAGTACTTC.

V gene TRBV24-1 combines with J gene TRBJ2-5; D not certain. Germline CDR1 reads KGHDR; CDR2 reads SFDVKD. Trimming shortened V by 3 bases and J by 0 bases, and 10 bases separated the two germline ends. There are 15 residues in the CDR3. The CDR3 here is CATSDPDRYQETQYF. CDR3 DNA: TGTGCCACCAGTGATCCCGACCGATACCAAGAGACCCAGTACTTC.

Note on this clonotype: The junction shows a germline mismatch at one end, possibly a read error. V gene TRBV11-2 combines with J gene TRBJ2-3, with D hard to call. Germline assignment: CDR1 SGHAT and CDR2 FQNNGV. The CDR3 consists of 15 residues. The CDR3, as DNA: TGTGACAGCAGCTTAAACATTCGGTCAGCAGATACGCAGTATTTT. The encoded protein is CDSSLNIRSADTQYF.

A note on this clonotype: Germline and junction disagree at one end, which may indicate a read error. The V gene is TRBV12-3 or TRBV12-4, the J gene TRBJ1-5; 9 positions agree with TRBD1. The CDR3 sequence is 16 residues long. CDR3: CANSSEGQGYGRPRHF. DNA for the CDR3: TGTGCCAACAGTTCCGAAGGACAGGGGTATGGTCGGCCCCGGCATTTT.

Points on this clonotype: This may arise from a read error, as a much more abundant clone is one base away. A read error is likely, as this CDR3 ends without the conserved phenylalanine or tryptophan. The J gene is TRBJ1-6, the V gene TRBV6-5; the D is unclear. This CDR3 region has 15 residues. The germline CDR1 and CDR2 sequences are MNHEY and SVGAGI. Trimming removed 0 bases at V and 8 bases at J, with 11 bases between. In nucleotides, the CDR3 is TGTGCCAGCAGTTACTCTTCCAGGATGCATTCACCCCTCCACTGT. Translated: CASSYSSRMHSPLHC.

On this clonotype: At one end the junction does not follow the germline gene, possibly because of a read error. The chain employs TRBV5-4 and TRBJ2-2; D possibly corresponds to TRBD2 (6 bases). The CDR3 totals 16 residues. CDR1 and CDR2 from the germline V gene are SGHNT and YYREEE (reference sequence). The CDR3 region has the DNA TGTGCCAGAAGCCGGAGGGCAGTCACGAACACCGGGAAGCTGTTTTTT. This codes for CARSRRAVTNTGKLFF.

This clonotype was found once. The chain recombines TRBV20-1 with TRBJ2-2, with 7 bases fitting TRBD1. The CDR3 spans 13 residues. Germline CDR1 reads DFQATT; CDR2 reads SNEGSKA (reference sequence). Trimming removed 6 bases from V and 9 bases from J; junction bases left unmatched: 10. The CDR3 region is CSAGQSKTRELFF. For the CDR3, the DNA is TGCAGTGCGGGACAGTCGAAGACCCGGGAGCTGTTTTTT.

This clonotype was recorded only once. The junction departs from germline at one end; a sequencing error may be responsible. This chain joins TRBV11-3 and TRBJ1-2; no definite D call. Germline V CDR1 and CDR2: SGHNT, YENEEA. The CDR3 contains 13 residues. The CDR3 reads CASNLRTIYGYTF. The CDR3 DNA is TGTGCCAGCAACTTAAGGACTATCTATGGCTACACCTTC.

About this clonotype itself: This clone may be a read error of a much larger clone one base away. The gene calls are TRBV2 and TRBJ2-5; TRBD1 matches at 10 bases. Looked up from germline, CDR1 is SNHLY and CDR2 is FYNNEI. This CDR3 has 15 amino acids. The CDR3: CSSRSRDRGKETQYF. DNA for the CDR3: TGTTCCAGCAGGTCCCGGGACAGGGGTAAAGAGACCCAGTACTTC.

To note about this clonotype: A much larger clone lies a single base off, so this may be a read error. V is TRBV6-6 and J is TRBJ2-2; no clear D gene. Germline CDR1 and CDR2: MNHNY and SVGAGI (reference sequence). With 4 bases removed from V and 3 bases from J, the gap between germline ends came to 15 bases. The CDR3 length is 16 residues. CDR3 amino acids: CASSFTLESHTGELFF. The CDR3 DNA sequence: TGTGCCAGCAGTTTTACCCTGGAATCTCACACCGGGGAGCTGTTTTTT.

As for this clonotype: Germline is not matched at one junction end, which may reflect a read error. The genes are TRBV11-2 and TRBJ1-5, with D uncertain. Germline CDR1 SGHAT, CDR2 FQNNGV. This CDR3 region has 13 residues. The CDR3 is CASSLTLGQSQHF. CDR3 bases: TGTGCTAGCAGCTTGACTCTGGGTCAGTCCCAGCATTTT. Based on the CDR3 plus reference TRBV11-2 and TRBJ1-5, the full variable domain is EAGVAQSPRYKIIEKRQSVAFWCNPISGHATLYWYQQILGQGPKLLIQFQNNGVVDDSQLPKDRFSAERLKGVDSTLKIQPAKLEDSAVYLCASSLTLGQSQHFGDGTRLSIL.

Of note for this clonotype: One end of the junction varies from germline; a read error may be responsible. The gene calls are TRBV28 and TRBJ1-5, with D unresolved. Germline loops: CDR1 MDHEN, CDR2 SYDVKM. There are 12 residues in the CDR3. The CDR3 DNA is TGTGCCAGCAACGGGGAAAATCAGTCCCAGCATTTT. This translates into CASNGENQSQHF.

The chain has TRBV11-3 and TRBJ2-3; no definite D call. Looked up from germline, CDR1 is SGHNT and CDR2 is YENEEA. Trimming pared 1 base from V and 5 bases from J, leaving 13 bases between. The CDR3 spans 15 residues. The CDR3 sequence: CASSLGAIPIDTQYF. CDR3 bases: TGTGCCAGCAGCTTAGGGGCCATCCCGATAGATACGCAGTATTTT.

Comments on this clonotype: One end of the junction is discordant with germline, which a read error may explain. This chain uses TRBV4-2 with TRBJ2-7; D may be TRBD1 or TRBD2 (5 bases each). The CDR3 has 13 residues. CDR1 and CDR2 from the germline V gene are LGHNA and YNFKEQ. CDR3 amino acids: CASGQAGAYEQYF. Here the CDR3 DNA reads TGTGCCAGCGGCCAAGCCGGGGCGTACGAGCAGTACTTC.

For this clonotype: An end of the junction does not agree with germline; a read error may underlie this. The CDR3 is CTSSLWDGETQYF. CDR3 DNA sequence: TGCACCAGCAGCTTGTGGGACGGAGAGACCCAGTACTTC. The chain couples TRBV12-3 or TRBV12-4 to TRBJ2-5; D may correspond to TRBD1 or TRBD2 (5 bases each). The CDR3 length is 13 residues.

The sample holds one count of this clonotype. This chain joins TRBV5-1 and TRBJ2-7; TRBD2 aligns across 8 bases. V was pared by 5 bases and J by 1 base, with 8 bases of the junction left unmatched. The CDR3 covers 15 residues. From germline, CDR1 is SGHRS and CDR2 YFSETQ. For the CDR3, the DNA is TGCGCCAGCAGGCATCAAGCGGGGGCTTCCTACGAGCAGTACTTC. Amino acids: CASRHQAGASYEQYF.

V gene TRBV28 combines with J gene TRBJ2-3; D call uncertain. This CDR3 spans 15 amino acids. Trimming stripped 5 bases from V and 2 bases from J, with 14 bases between. The germline V gene has CDR1 MDHEN and CDR2 SYDVKM. The CDR3 spells CASSVIGRATDTQYF. The CDR3 DNA reads as TGTGCCAGCAGTGTGATAGGACGGGCCACAGATACGCAGTATTTT.

Turning to this clonotype: A much larger clone lies a single base off, so this may be a read error. The chain carries TRBV4-1 and TRBJ1-2; 9 bases agree with TRBD1. This CDR3 region has 16 residues. The germline gives CDR1 MGHRA, CDR2 YSYEKL. The CDR3 bases are TGCGCCAGCAGCCCCGGGACAGGGAGGTTCGTCTATGACTACACCTTC. It translates to CASSPGTGRFVYDYTF.

Of note for this clonotype: Sequence at one end of the junction differs from germline and may be a read error. V and J are TRBV6-1 and TRBJ2-7; no clear D gene. This CDR3 is built from 13 residues. Looked up from germline, CDR1 is MNHNS and CDR2 is SASEGT. CDR3 DNA: TGTGCCAGCAGCCTTGACGGCTCCTACAAGCAGTACTTC. Amino acid sequence: CASSLDGSYKQYF.

Only a few counts were recorded for this clonotype. The chain couples TRBV25-1 to TRBJ2-1, with 9 bases lining up with TRBD1. Germline CDR1 and CDR2: MGHDK and SYGVNS. The junction had 6 bases not matched to a gene; V was cut back by 6 bases and J by 6 bases. This CDR3 has 14 amino acids. The CDR3 bases are TGTGCCAGCAGACGCACAGGGGGCCGCAATGAGCAGTTCTTC. Residues: CASRRTGGRNEQFF. Full variable domain (rest looked up from reference TRBV25-1 and TRBJ2-1): EADIYQTPRYLVIGTGKKITLECSQTMGHDKMYWYQQDPGMELHLIHYSYGVNSTEKGDLSSESTVSRIRTEHFPLTLESARPSHTSQYLCASRRTGGRNEQFFGPGTRLTVL.

Notes on this clonotype: The junction departs from the called germline gene at one end, perhaps through a read error. This chain joins TRBV5-1 and TRBJ2-7; D perhaps matches TRBD1 (5 bases). Germline V gene sequence: CDR1 SGHRS, CDR2 YFSETQ. CDR3 length: 16 amino acids. For the CDR3, the DNA is TGCGCCAGCAGCCTACGGTCAGGGTGGCCCGCCTACAAGCAGTACTTC. Translated, it gives CASSLRSGWPAYKQYF.

This clonotype was detected only a few times. The junction departs from germline at one end; a sequencing error may be responsible. The chain is built from TRBV28 and TRBJ1-2; the D gene is possibly TRBD1 (5 bases). The germline CDR1 and CDR2 sequences are MDHEN and SYDVKM. There are 12 residues in the CDR3. As DNA, the CDR3 is TGTACCAGCAGTCAAGGGGCCTTTGGCTACACCTTC. Translation: CTSSQGAFGYTF.

Here the CDR3 reads CSARPSRGESYGYTF. The CDR3, as DNA: TGCAGTGCCCGCCCTTCCAGGGGGGAAAGCTATGGCTACACCTTC. The chain carries TRBV20-1 and TRBJ1-2; 7 bases map to TRBD1. The CDR3 has 15 residues. The trim removed 6 bases at V and 4 bases at J, leaving 14 bases unmatched. Germline CDR1 is DFQATT and CDR2 is SNEGSKA (reference sequence).

A remark on this clonotype: The junction and the germline gene differ at one end; a read error may be behind it. The chain is built from TRBV11-2 and TRBJ2-3; D may be TRBD1 (6 bases). Per germline, CDR1 SGHAT and CDR2 FQNNGV. This CDR3 has 16 amino acids. The CDR3 DNA is TGTCCCAGCAGCTTAGACAGGACGACCAGCACAGGTACGCAGTATTTT. It is translated as CPSSLDRTTSTGTQYF.

Comments on this clonotype: A much larger clone lies a single base off, so this may be a read error. The chain links TRBV10-3 to TRBJ2-7; 9 bases fit TRBD1. The CDR3 sequence is 14 residues long. V lost 4 bases and J lost 4; bases outside the gene matches: 5. CDR1 is ENHRY and CDR2 is SYGVKD in the germline V gene. CDR3: CAISGGTGRYEQYF. The CDR3 coding sequence is TGTGCCATCAGTGGAGGGACAGGGAGGTACGAGCAGTACTTC.

A note on this clonotype: A single base separates this from a much larger clone, so it may be a read error. The chain links TRBV6-5 to TRBJ2-6; D might be TRBD2 (5 bases). The CDR3 loop spans 12 amino acids. CDR1 MNHEY and CDR2 SVGAGI come from the germline V gene. The CDR3 region has the DNA TGTGCCAGCAGTCCCCGCACGGGGTCCGGGGCTTTC. As protein: CASSPRTGSGAF.

This clonotype was seen many times. J is TRBJ2-7 and V is TRBV14; TRBD1 agrees at 11 bases. This CDR3 comprises 16 residues. J gave up 4 bases and V 4 bases, and 9 bases lay outside the gene matches. In germline, CDR1 is SGHDN, CDR2 FVKESK. The CDR3 region has the DNA TGTGCCAGCAGCCCCCCCCGAGGACAGGGGGCATACGAGCAGTACTTC. The encoded protein is CASSPPRGQGAYEQYF. Using reference TRBV14 and TRBJ2-7 for the parts outside the CDR3, the full variable domain is EAGVTQFPSHSVIEKGQTVTLRCDPISGHDNLYWYRRVMGKEIKFLLHFVKESKQDESGMPNNRFLAERTGGTYSTLKVQPAELEDSGVYFCASSPPRGQGAYEQYFGPGTRLTVT.

This clonotype was observed at least ten times. V and J are TRBV7-8 and TRBJ2-1, with 7 bases fitting TRBD2. The CDR3 is 15 amino acids. The V segment lost 5 bases and the J segment 4 bases; nucleotides outside the gene matches: 8. Germline V CDR1 and CDR2: SGHVS, FQNEAQ. The CDR3 loop is CASSPSGSPYNEQFF. CDR3 sequence (DNA): TGTGCCAGCAGCCCTAGCGGTTCTCCTTACAATGAGCAGTTCTTC.